The clone carrying this TCR beta chain came up a few times. The CDR3 totals 14 residues. The germline CDR1 and CDR2 sequences are MNHEY and SVGAGI. The J segment lost 4 bases and the V segment lost 5 bases, leaving 7 bases of the junction unmatched. TCRdb's copy holds only in-frame clones and misses some; the assay was immunoSEQ multiplex PCR. The table has about 160,000 clones, roughly 84% seen once. This entry comes from a study of blood T cell repertoires in COVID-19. For the study at large: Researchers got acute and convalescent COVID-19 samples from the United States, Italy and Spain.

For recovered donors of Cohort 3, there were two negative PCRs, clearance, or symptom resolution. The sequence came from a man between 60 and 75 years old who had recovered from COVID-19. Input material: PBMCs or T cells enriched from blood (not recorded which). The chain uses TRBV6-5 and TRBJ2-5, with 7 bases identical to TRBD1. The CDR3 DNA follows: TGTGCCAGCAGTCCCCTGACAGGGCGAGAGACCCAGTACTTC. This sequence encodes CASSPLTGRETQYF.